The clone carrying this T cell receptor beta chain was found many times. The antigen remains undetermined. The data derive from a study of glioma-infiltrating T cells. Deletions cut 2 bases from V and 0 bases from J, with 8 bases between. CDR1 is MGHRA, CDR2 YSYEKL, per germline. This CDR3 has 14 residues. Study outcomes and limitations: CDR3 overlap between tissue and blood was very small. Above-expected tissue-blood divergence occurred in all gliomas, most in low-grade ones.

Using RNA template, CDR3s of TCR alpha and beta were amplified with iRepertoire arm-PCR. For one-step reverse transcription and amplification, about 90-450 ng of tissue mRNA or PBMC total RNA was used. TCRdb reprocessed the multiplex PCR reads with MiXCR, giving one entry per CDR3 protein. This sample yields fewer than 55,000 distinct CDR3 sequences, of which 20% to 25% are seen a single time; 6% to 7% belongs to the top ten. The chain carries TRBV4-1 and TRBJ2-7, with D unclear. Sequenced input: glioma tissue, nonneoplastic brain tissue, or PBMCs (not recorded which). The clonotype was recovered from a human donor with low-grade glioma or glioblastoma, undergoing nonglioma brain surgery, or in good health (not recorded which). CDR3 region: CASSQSEASYEQYF. For the CDR3, the DNA is TGCGCCAGCAGCCAAAGTGAAGCCTCCTACGAGCAGTACTTC.